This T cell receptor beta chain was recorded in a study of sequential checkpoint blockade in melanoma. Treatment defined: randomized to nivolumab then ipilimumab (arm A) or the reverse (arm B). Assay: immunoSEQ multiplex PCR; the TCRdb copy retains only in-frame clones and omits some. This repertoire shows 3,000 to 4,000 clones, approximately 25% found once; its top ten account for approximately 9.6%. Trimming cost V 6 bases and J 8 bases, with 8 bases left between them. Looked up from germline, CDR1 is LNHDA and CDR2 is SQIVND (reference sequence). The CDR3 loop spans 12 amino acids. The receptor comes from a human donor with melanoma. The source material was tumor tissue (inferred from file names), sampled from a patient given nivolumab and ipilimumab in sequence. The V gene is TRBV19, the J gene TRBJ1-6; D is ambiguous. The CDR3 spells CASSFGDSPLHF. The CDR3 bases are TGTGCCAGTAGCTTTGGGGATTCACCCCTCCACTTT.